The rows below give T cell receptor beta chains drawn from one sample of a study of CD8 T cells in ankylosing spondylitis. TCRdb ran MiXCR on the 5' RACE reads and lists one entry per CDR3 protein. This table holds 100,000 or so distinct CDR3 sequences, roughly 8.5% found once. Sample: blood, either unsorted or a sorted T cell fraction (not recorded which). The receptors here all came from a male donor with ankylosing spondylitis. CDR3s include the opening cysteine and the closing phenylalanine or tryptophan.

CDR3 length	J gene	V gene	CDR3 protein
14	TRBJ1-1	TRBV6-5	CASSWATGSTEAFF
13	TRBJ2-1	TRBV11-2	CASSNPGGGEQFF
16	TRBJ2-1	TRBV15	CATSRSRAIAYNEQFF
11	TRBJ1-1	TRBV4-1	CASSYTNEAFF
15	TRBJ2-3	TRBV6-5	CASPYRGVGSDTQYF
14	TRBJ1-2	TRBV12-3/TRBV12-4	CASSSAPVGYGYTF
14	TRBJ2-5	TRBV24-1	CATSEWGPSETQYF
16	TRBJ2-7	TRBV2	CASSEGLAVTSYEQYF
14	TRBJ1-2	TRBV4-2	CASSTTGGAGGYTF
12	TRBJ2-1	TRBV24-1	CATSGGHNEQFF
15	TRBJ2-2	TRBV2	CASSDGFSPTGELFF
15	TRBJ2-5	TRBV5-6	CASSLKSSGQETQYF
15	TRBJ1-2	TRBV13	CASSAQGFSNYGYTF
16	TRBJ2-1	TRBV6-2/TRBV6-3	CASSYYLAGPYNEQFF
16	TRBJ2-3	TRBV5-4	CASSLEDQGASDTQYF
18	TRBJ2-6	TRBV6-1	CASRGTGELRSGANVLTF
16	TRBJ2-1	TRBV7-2	CASSSLSARSENEQFF
17	TRBJ2-1	TRBV13	CASSLGSGLASANEQFF
16	TRBJ2-7	TRBV6-1	CASSAGLAGGPHEQYF
13	TRBJ2-7	TRBV6-2/TRBV6-3	CASSPGGWYEQYF
17	TRBJ2-1	TRBV11-2	CASSLAFHQGALNEQFF
14	TRBJ2-3	TRBV6-5	CASSYREGTDTQYF
13	TRBJ1-1	TRBV25-1	CASSVTSGVEAFF
17	TRBJ2-4	TRBV3-1	CASSRGDRGLAKNIQYF
15	TRBJ2-1	TRBV4-2	CASSQQYISYNEQFF
16	TRBJ1-5	TRBV15	CATSRDGQLSNQPQHF
15	TRBJ2-1	TRBV12-5	CASGLVPQGYNEQFF
13	TRBJ1-1	TRBV7-9	CASSAQGNPEAFF
14	TRBJ1-2	TRBV7-6	CASSETGESYGYTF
14	TRBJ2-7	TRBV14	CASSQVNFAYEQYF
18	TRBJ2-6	TRBV15	CATSRDTRLISGANVLTF
15	TRBJ2-3	TRBV6-4	CASSVAGDGTDTQYF
14	TRBJ2-7	TRBV7-9	CASSPRDWTYEQYF
15	TRBJ1-2	TRBV27	CASSWNRGADYGYTF
13	TRBJ1-1	TRBV6-6	CASSYQLNTEAFF
13	TRBJ2-7	TRBV27	CASSARVGYEQYF
14	TRBJ2-1	TRBV11-2	CASSLEGGHNEQFF
14	TRBJ1-2	TRBV27	CASRSDRVWDGYTF
13	TRBJ2-7	TRBV20-1	CSAKVLDRYEQYF
15	TRBJ2-7	TRBV27	CASSLGQGGSYEQYF
15	TRBJ2-3	TRBV6-1	CASTLQAGGADTQYF
14	TRBJ1-4	TRBV7-2	CASSPGAGSEKLFF
16	TRBJ1-2	TRBV4-1	CASSQEAREGIYGYTF
14	TRBJ2-1	TRBV9	CASTTLGADNEQFF
16	TRBJ1-3	TRBV3-1	CASSEELRSSGNTIYF
13	TRBJ1-1	TRBV24-1	CATSDLGATEAFF